This T cell receptor (beta chain) emerged from a study of shared clonotypes between healthy human individuals (dated by TCRdb to 2019 to 2021). Regarding the complete study: The cohort comprised a couple of women and a few men aged 18 to 49 years. For each donor, three plates each were used for CD4 naive and CD4 memory, two plates were used for CD8 naive, and one plate was used for CD8 memory. To estimate repertoire size and how much clonotypes are shared between individuals, the study performed deep sequencing of blood TCR repertoires from about five healthy adults. To increase sequencing depth and limit assay-specific biases, TCR repertoire library preparation and sequencing were carried out by different laboratories using diverse techniques. Leukapheresis yielded between about 0.9 and 9.5 billion PBMCs per donor. Overall results and qualifications from the work: Rarefaction of sorted-subset datasets indicated incomplete sequencing despite the large sequencing depth. Pairwise subsampling indicated that sequencing depth was expected to affect the degree of clonotype sharing among donors. When several donors were compared, the shared fraction of clonotypes was 5% to 6.5% for naive CD4, over 3% for naive CD8, roughly 2.5% for memory CD4, and approximately 0.4% for memory CD8. Naive subsets generally had larger estimated clonotype richness than memory subsets did. Clonotypes shared by all four sorted-subset donors showed higher generation probabilities than non-shared clonotypes. Because the study included a small number of donors, the genetic and exposure-history diversity represented was limited. Only blood was sampled, and tissue TCR repertoires likely differ from those in blood.

Note on this clone: No cognate antigen has been identified for it. No quality values exist for individual bases; no much larger clone is one base distant.

Donors were healthy HIV-negative adults with no recently reported acute infections or vaccinations. All donors were Caucasian adults living in Nashville, Tennessee, USA. CD4+ T cells were enriched through magnetic negative selection, after which naive cells were positively selected on CD45RA and the remaining negative fraction served as the memory subset. Blood was collected by leukapheresis, and PBMCs were isolated by Ficoll-Histopaque density gradient centrifugation and then cryopreserved in liquid nitrogen vapor phase. Analytical flow cytometry was used to check the purity and quantity of each magnetically sorted T cell population. Genomic DNA was isolated from every sorted fraction and measured by UV absorbance on a Nanodrop 2000c. Using the deep immunoSEQ assay, TCR CDR3 regions were amplified from genomic DNA by multiplex PCR. For each cell subset, the extracted genomic DNA was distributed evenly across all wells of several immunoSEQ 96-well plates, and each plate served as one replicate. For sorted subsets, each replicate PCR was loaded with roughly 190 ng genomic DNA, equivalent to some 27,000 T cell genomes. Purified libraries were measured with a Qubit 3.0 fluorometer, size-checked on a Bioanalyzer 2100, and measured again with the KAPA Library Quantification kit. Every immunoSEQ 96-well plate was sequenced on a dedicated single-read 150-cycle Illumina NextSeq 550 flow cell. As for the authors' bioinformatics: Because the immunoSEQ output included only junctional sequences and no quality scores, the filtering could not be the same as the filtering used for full-length reads. To assign V/J genes and CDR3, sequences were annotated against IMGT germline references using PyIR, a Python wrapper for IgBLAST v1.9. Any read was removed if the V/J assignment was weak (E-value above 1e-6), the CDR3 was missing, or the read contained stop codons, out-of-frame junctions, or ambiguous translated residues. V3J clonotypes were defined as sequences sharing the same inferred V gene, J gene, and CDR3 amino acid sequence. To compute the percentage overlap between repertoires, the number of shared unique clonotypes was divided by the size of the smaller repertoire. Three approaches were used to assess repertoire richness: RTK rarefaction, the Chao1 estimator, and Recon v2.1 estimates of unobserved clonotypes. Generation probabilities were computed with OLGA for all TCRbeta clonotypes obtained by the gDNA method from several donors. The table comes from immuneACCESS by way of TCRdb, which keeps in-frame sequences with V and J called. Part of the clones is missing from these tables; in studies checked, under half for an unresolved V gene and the rest for unknown reasons. V and J calls and clone size are as listed in that table; D and trimming were resolved from the DNA. This sample lists some 2.3 million clones; 93% were detected once. Clones ranked in the top ten supply about 0.39% of the sample.

The cysteine opens and the phenylalanine closes a CDR3 of 14 amino acids. The CDR3 DNA has 42 bases and is translated from base 1. Sequences MDHEN (CDR1) and SYDVKM (CDR2) are obtained from the germline V gene. V is clipped by 3 bases and J by 4 bases, and the sequence between their germline boundaries is 13 bases long. This receptor was obtained from a young man in good health. Some clones in this sample may be carry-over from other donors' samples. The specimen was naive CD4+ T cells from PBMCs. In the paper's terms, the cell subset or site label means: CD45RA+ positively selected. The chain was built from TRBV28 and TRBJ2-7; TRBD1 is a weak D gene call, 5 bases matching. The nucleotide sequence reads as follows: TGTGCCAGCAGTTTCCGGCAGGGTAGGTACGAGCAGTACTTC. It encodes CASSFRQGRYEQYF.